The 25 T cell receptor beta chains given below trace back to one sample, sequenced in a study of T-cell reconstitution after alpha-beta-depleted transplantation in children. A library of TCRbeta sequences, prepared with unique molecular identifiers, was generated. Using its own MiXCR run on the PCR reads, TCRdb lists one record per CDR3 protein. This sample has approximately 230,000 distinct CDR3 sequences, with around 25% found just once. This specimen consisted of PBMCs, mostly from graft donor cells, obtained 360 days after TCRalphabeta/CD19-depleted stem cell transplant. These receptors were taken from a female patient aged 2-10 years who had a stem cell transplant for congenital amegakaryocytic thrombocytopenia, so the T cells may come from the graft donor.

The J gene is TRBJ2-6, the V gene TRBV11-2; perhaps TRBD2 as D (6 bases). V lost 1 base and J 3 bases, leaving 10 bases between the germline ends. Germline CDR1 and CDR2: SGHAT and FQNNGV. There are 16 residues in the CDR3. The CDR3 DNA reads as TGTGCCAGCAGCTTAGCGAGGAGGGATGGGGCCAACGTCCTGACTTTC. This encodes CASSLARRDGANVLTF.

The chain joins TRBV5-1 to TRBJ1-1; no reliable D call. Germline-derived CDR1 and CDR2 are SGHRS and YFSETQ. The CDR3 has 14 residues. Trimming cost V 4 bases and J 11 bases, with 21 bases left between them. This chain's CDR3 is CASSLSPGRRIAFF. The CDR3 nucleotides are TGCGCCAGCAGCCTGTCCCCGGGGAGGAGAATCGCTTTCTTT. Drawing the rest from reference TRBV5-1 and TRBJ1-1, the complete variable domain is KAGVTQTPRYLIKTRGQQVTLSCSPISGHRSVSWYQQTPGQGLQFLFEYFSETQRNKGNFPGRFSGRQFSNSRSEMNVSTLELGDSALYLCASSLSPGRRIAFFGQGTRLTVV.

The J gene is TRBJ2-3, the V gene TRBV20-1, with D possibly matching TRBD1 (6 bases). The V end was cut by 4 bases, the J end by 2 bases, with 13 bases between. Germline values: CDR1 DFQATT, CDR2 SNEGSKA (reference sequence). The CDR3 extends over 14 amino acids. Here the CDR3 reads CSATRQEVTDTQYF. CDR3 nucleotide sequence: TGCAGTGCTACCCGACAGGAGGTCACAGATACGCAGTATTTT.

This clonotype came up many times. The chain joins TRBV7-9 to TRBJ2-7; D may match TRBD1 or TRBD2 (5 bases each). V gave up 4 bases and J gave up 1 base, with 11 bases separating them. This CDR3 has 14 amino acids. Germline CDR1 SEHNR, CDR2 FQNEAQ (reference sequence). DNA for the CDR3: TGTGCCAGCAGCTCGGGACCGGGATCCTACGAGCAGTACTTC. This encodes CASSSGPGSYEQYF.

This clonotype was picked up a small number of times. V is TRBV15 and J is TRBJ1-5, with D hard to call. Trimming took off 3 bases at V and 2 bases at J, with 20 bases between the two ends. Germline CDR1 and CDR2: LNHNV and YYDKDF (reference sequence). The length of the CDR3 is 18 residues. The CDR3 region is CATSRARWRFWGNQPQHF. The CDR3 bases are TGTGCCACCAGCAGGGCCCGATGGAGGTTTTGGGGCAATCAGCCCCAGCATTTT.

The CDR3 region is CATSHAGAYEQYF. The CDR3 nucleotides are TGTGCCACCAGTCACGCGGGGGCCTACGAGCAGTACTTC. V and J are TRBV15 and TRBJ2-7; TRBD2 aligns across 7 bases. CDR3 length equals 13 residues. Trimming took 6 bases from V and 2 from J; bases not matched to a gene: 4. Looked up from germline, CDR1 is LNHNV and CDR2 is YYDKDF (reference sequence).

This clonotype showed up many times. This rearrangement joins TRBV28 to TRBJ2-7; 9 bases fit TRBD2. Germline lookup yields CDR1 MDHEN and CDR2 SYDVKM. Trimming at V came to 3 bases and at J to 3 bases, leaving 6 bases not matched to a gene. CDR3 length: 15 residues. The CDR3 here is CASSFSLAGVYEQYF. The CDR3 nucleotides are TGTGCCAGCAGTTTTTCACTAGCGGGTGTCTACGAGCAGTACTTC.

This clonotype was counted a few times. The chain is built from TRBV5-1 and TRBJ1-4, with TRBD1 as a possible D gene (6 bases). CDR3 length equals 17 residues. Germline V gene lookup returns CDR1 SGHRS and CDR2 YFSETQ. V was clipped by 3 bases and J by 7 bases, with 22 bases between them. CDR3 in DNA: TGCGCCAGCAGCTCCCAAGGGGGAGTCGGGCTTGCTGAAAAACTGTTTTTT. Translation: CASSSQGGVGLAEKLFF.

The chain employs TRBV28 and TRBJ2-1; possible D gene TRBD1, 5 bases. In germline, CDR1 is MDHEN, CDR2 SYDVKM. The CDR3 totals 11 residues. The V and J ends lost 10 bases and 5 bases respectively, with 9 bases between them. The CDR3 is CATKGNNEQFF. The CDR3 DNA follows: TGTGCCACAAAGGGGAACAATGAGCAGTTCTTC.

The chain combines TRBV28 with TRBJ1-4, with D possibly TRBD1 on 5 matching bases. Trimming took off 4 bases at V and 3 bases at J, with 9 bases between the two ends. The CDR3 sequence is 14 residues long. CDR1 is MDHEN and CDR2 is SYDVKM in the germline V gene. The CDR3 coding sequence is TGTGCCAGCAGTTCCCGACAGTCTAATGAAAAACTGTTTTTT. It yields the protein CASSSRQSNEKLFF.

This clonotype was counted a few times. The V call is TRBV5-1, the J call TRBJ1-1, with 10 bases lining up with TRBD1. The CDR3 contains 14 residues. Trimming at V came to 5 bases and at J to 3 bases, leaving 4 bases not matched to a gene. CDR1 is SGHRS and CDR2 is YFSETQ in the germline V gene. The CDR3 nucleotides read TGCGCCAGCAGGACAGGGGGCCTGCACACTGAAGCTTTCTTT. Its translation: CASRTGGLHTEAFF.

The chain has TRBV3-1 and TRBJ2-3, with no clear D. Between the trimmed V and J ends, which lost 3 bases and 0 bases, there was a span of 7 bases. This CDR3 has 14 residues. CDR1 LGHDT and CDR2 YNNKEL come from the germline V gene (reference sequence). CDR3 in amino acids: CASSHLESTDTQYF. The CDR3 DNA reads TGTGCCAGCAGCCACCTAGAGAGCACAGATACGCAGTATTTT.

This clonotype was seen a few times. The CDR3 DNA follows: TGCAGTGCTAGAGACATCCCTGAGCAGTTCTTC. Translating gives CSARDIPEQFF. V usage is TRBV20-1 and J usage is TRBJ2-1, with no clear D. The CDR3 extends over 11 amino acids. Per the germline V gene, CDR1 is DFQATT and CDR2 is SNEGSKA (reference sequence). Between the trimmed V and J ends, which lost 0 bases and 9 bases, there was a span of 6 bases.

This clonotype was counted between two and nine times. This chain links TRBV3-1 with TRBJ2-3; 7 bases are shared with TRBD1. Germline CDR1 LGHDT, CDR2 YNNKEL (reference sequence). This CDR3 contains 16 residues. With 1 base clipped from V and 2 bases from J, the junction kept 6 bases outside the gene matches. The CDR3 DNA reads as TGTGCCAGCAGCCAAGTCCGGGACAGTTCCACAGATACGCAGTATTTT. Amino acids: CASSQVRDSSTDTQYF.

CDR3 in amino acids: CASRLGTKQGDTQYF. CDR3 DNA sequence: TGTGCCAGCAGGCTCGGGACTAAGCAGGGAGATACGCAGTATTTT. This chain uses TRBV27 with TRBJ2-3, with 7 nucleotides matching TRBD2. V lost 6 bases, J lost 5 bases, and 11 bases stayed unmatched. CDR1 MNHEY and CDR2 SMNVEV come from the germline V gene (reference sequence). There are 15 residues in the CDR3.

The chain's CDR3 is CASSKRGSSYNEQFF. CDR3 coding DNA: TGTGCCAGCAGCAAACGGGGGAGCTCCTACAATGAGCAGTTCTTC. The chain employs TRBV6-2 or TRBV6-3 and TRBJ2-1; possibly TRBD2 for D (6 bases). This CDR3 spans 15 amino acids. Trimming stripped 6 bases from V and 0 bases from J, with 12 bases between. Germline CDR1 reads MNHEY; CDR2 reads SVGEGT.

The CDR3 coding sequence is TGCGCCAGCAGCCAGCCCGGGACTGCCTCCAATGAGCAGTTCTTC. It specifies CASSQPGTASNEQFF. J is TRBJ2-1 and V is TRBV4-1; possible D gene TRBD2, 6 bases. Trimming took 3 bases from V and 6 from J, leaving 15 bases between them. Germline CDR1 MGHRA, CDR2 YSYEKL. This CDR3 is built from 15 residues.

This chain links TRBV20-1 with TRBJ2-3; TRBD1 is a possible D gene (5 bases). Germline V gene sequence: CDR1 DFQATT, CDR2 SNEGSKA (reference sequence). The germline V and J ends were trimmed by 5 bases and 3 bases, with 18 bases remaining between them. The CDR3 is 15 residues long. The CDR3 coding sequence is TGCAGTGCTCCCGACAGCTCAAAGGCGACAGATACGCAGTATTTT. Protein sequence: CSAPDSSKATDTQYF.

The table lists this clonotype with a few counts. The chain recombines TRBV10-3 with TRBJ2-3, with 9 positions matching TRBD2. V shed 4 bases and J 5 bases; nucleotides not matched to a gene: 7. This CDR3 is built from 15 residues. Germline V gene lookup returns CDR1 ENHRY and CDR2 SYGVKD. CDR3 DNA sequence: TGTGCCATCAGTGGCGGGCTAGCGGGGAAAGATACGCAGTATTTT. Protein: CAISGGLAGKDTQYF.

The rearrangement uses TRBV5-1 and TRBJ2-1; TRBD2 agrees at 13 bases. V lost 3 bases to trimming and J lost 8 bases; unmatched junction nucleotides: 8. CDR3 length: 16 residues. Germline CDR1 is SGHRS and CDR2 is YFSETQ. CDR3 sequence (DNA): TGCGCCAGCAGCTCCCTAACTAGCGGGGGGGCCGATGAGCAGTTCTTC. It encodes CASSSLTSGGADEQFF.

The chain's CDR3 is CAWSVRHYDQPQHF. The CDR3 region has the DNA TGTGCCTGGAGTGTTAGGCACTACGATCAGCCCCAGCATTTT. The V call is TRBV30, the J call TRBJ1-5; D call uncertain. The CDR3 extends over 14 amino acids. Germline CDR1 and CDR2: GTSNPN and SVGIG (reference sequence). Between the trimmed V and J ends, which lost 0 bases and 5 bases, there was a span of 11 bases.

The chain joins TRBV4-1 to TRBJ2-5, with D maybe TRBD2 (5 bases). The V and J ends lost 2 bases and 7 bases respectively, with 17 bases between them. The length of the CDR3 is 15 residues. The germline V gene has CDR1 MGHRA and CDR2 YSYEKL. In DNA form, the CDR3 reads TGCGCCAGCAGCCAAACTTTAGGACTCTTCCTGACCCAGTACTTC. This encodes CASSQTLGLFLTQYF.

This sequence joins TRBV4-1 and TRBJ1-5; 7 bases fit TRBD1. This CDR3 has 19 residues. V shed 4 bases and J 0 bases; nucleotides not matched to a gene: 15. Germline-derived CDR1 and CDR2 are MGHRA and YSYEKL. This CDR3 reads CASSLTFQDRAYSNQPQHF. CDR3 sequence (DNA): TGCGCCAGCAGCCTAACATTCCAAGACAGGGCTTATAGCAATCAGCCCCAGCATTTT.

This clonotype has more than one count but fewer than ten. V usage is TRBV20-1 and J usage is TRBJ2-7; D uncertain. Germline V lookup: CDR1 DFQATT, CDR2 SNEGSKA (reference sequence). Trimming pared 5 bases from V and 2 bases from J, leaving 22 bases between. This CDR3 is built from 16 residues. CDR3 nucleotides: TGCAGTGCTGTTGACGGCGACCATTATTTTACCTACGAGCAGTACTTC. This translates into CSAVDGDHYFTYEQYF.

J is TRBJ2-5 and V is TRBV27; D remains unclear. Germline values: CDR1 MNHEY, CDR2 SMNVEV (reference sequence). This CDR3 has 12 amino acids. V was cut by 3 bases and J by 5 bases, with 7 bases left in between. The chain's CDR3 is CASSFNMETQYF. The CDR3 region has the DNA TGTGCCAGCAGTTTTAACATGGAGACCCAGTACTTC.